The clone carrying this TCR beta chain was seen more than once but under ten times. Antigen specificity is unknown. This sample was included in a study of T-cell memory formation after mild COVID-19. Study-level findings and limits: The study found balanced CD4/CD8 in clones contracting day 15 to 85 and a CD4+ lean in later expanders.

V trimming: 1 base; J trimming: 6 bases; junction bases outside the gene matches: 10. Germline V CDR1 and CDR2: SGHVS, FNYEAQ. The length of the CDR3 is 17 residues. TCRdb fed the 5' RACE reads into MiXCR, producing one record per CDR3 protein. This table holds hundreds of thousands of distinct CDR3 sequences, roughly 13% found once. The chain is built from TRBV7-6 and TRBJ2-7; 12 bases match TRBD1. The source of this sequence is a man aged 18 to 29 who had mild COVID-19 (a few samples of this study predate the infection). Cell type and time point are not known. Specimen: PBMCs or a T cell subset sorted from them (not recorded which). The CDR3 sequence is CASSLDTAGTGGLEQYF. The CDR3 DNA reads as TGTGCCAGCAGCTTAGACACCGCCGGGACAGGGGGCCTCGAGCAGTACTTC.